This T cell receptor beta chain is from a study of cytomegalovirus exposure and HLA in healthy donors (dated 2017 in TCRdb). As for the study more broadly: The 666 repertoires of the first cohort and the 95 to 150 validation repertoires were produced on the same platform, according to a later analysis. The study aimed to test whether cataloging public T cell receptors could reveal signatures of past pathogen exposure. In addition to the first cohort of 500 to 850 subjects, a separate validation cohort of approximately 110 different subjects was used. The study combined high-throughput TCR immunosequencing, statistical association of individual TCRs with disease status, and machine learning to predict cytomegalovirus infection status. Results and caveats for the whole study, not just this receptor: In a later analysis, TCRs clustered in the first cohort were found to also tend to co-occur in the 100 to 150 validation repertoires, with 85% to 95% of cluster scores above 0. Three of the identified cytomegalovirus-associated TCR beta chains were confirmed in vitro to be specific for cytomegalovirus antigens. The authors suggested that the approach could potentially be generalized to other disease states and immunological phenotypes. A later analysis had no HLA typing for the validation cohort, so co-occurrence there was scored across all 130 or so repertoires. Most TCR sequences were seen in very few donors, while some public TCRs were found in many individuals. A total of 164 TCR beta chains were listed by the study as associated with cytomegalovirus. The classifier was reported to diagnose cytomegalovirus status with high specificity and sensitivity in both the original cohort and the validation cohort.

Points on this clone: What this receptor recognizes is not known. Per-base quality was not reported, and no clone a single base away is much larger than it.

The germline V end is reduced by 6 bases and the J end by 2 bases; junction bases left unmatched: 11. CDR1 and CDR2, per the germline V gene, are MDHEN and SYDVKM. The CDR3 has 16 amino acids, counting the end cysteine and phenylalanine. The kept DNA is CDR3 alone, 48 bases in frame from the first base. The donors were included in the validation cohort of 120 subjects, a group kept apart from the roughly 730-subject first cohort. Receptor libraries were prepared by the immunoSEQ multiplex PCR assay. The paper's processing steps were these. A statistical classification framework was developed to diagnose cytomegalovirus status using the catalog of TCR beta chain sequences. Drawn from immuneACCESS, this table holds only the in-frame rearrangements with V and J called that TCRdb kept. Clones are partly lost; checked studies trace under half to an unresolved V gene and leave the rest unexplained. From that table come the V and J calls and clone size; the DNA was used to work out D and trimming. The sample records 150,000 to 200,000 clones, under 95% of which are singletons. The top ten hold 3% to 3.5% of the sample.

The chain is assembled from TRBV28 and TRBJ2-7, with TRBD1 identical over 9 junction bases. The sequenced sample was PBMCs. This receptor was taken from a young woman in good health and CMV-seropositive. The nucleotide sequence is TGTGCCAGCAGCCAAACTGGACAGGGGTCTCCCTACGAGCAGTACTTC. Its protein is CASSQTGQGSPYEQYF.